This T cell receptor (beta chain) was sequenced during a study of blood T cell repertoires in COVID-19. Turning to the study itself: Sites across the United States, Italy and Spain contributed samples from acute and convalescent COVID-19.

As processed by the authors: Scientists estimated how many nucleated cells there were by amplifying reference gene primers. The data were produced by immunoSEQ multiplex PCR, yet TCRdb's version contains in-frame clones alone and is incomplete. For V, J and clone size, that table is used; D and trimming come from the DNA. Here the sample spans under 200,000 clones, approximately 86% being singletons. J lost 6 bases, V lost 4 bases, and 2 bases had no gene match. Germline CDR1 and CDR2: MNHEY and SVGAGI. The CDR3 runs to 14 residues. The V and J genes are TRBV6-5 and TRBJ2-7; 14 nucleotides agree with TRBD2. Specimen: peripheral blood. The receptor was derived from a man between 45 and 60 years old with active or convalescent COVID-19. The CDR3 region has the DNA TGTGCCAGCAGTTGGGGACTAGCGGGAGTCGAGCAGTACTTC. Residues: CASSWGLAGVEQYF.